What follows are 19 T cell receptor beta chains derived from one specimen sequenced in a study of monozygotic twins with inflammatory bowel disease. TCRdb reworked the 5' RACE reads into one entry per CDR3 protein, no DNA. The listing contains approximately 160,000 distinct CDR3 sequences. Sequenced input: blood. Source of these receptors: a human donor with ulcerative colitis or Crohn's disease, or a healthy co-twin of an affected twin (not recorded which).

The J gene is TRBJ1-2, the V gene TRBV19; TCRdb outputs TRBD1, but without DNA this stays unchecked. This CDR3 has 15 amino acids. Germline lookup yields CDR1 LNHDA and CDR2 SQIVND (reference sequence). CDR3 loop: CASSRDTASLYGYTF.

The chain links TRBV4-2 to TRBJ2-5; checking the TCRdb D call of TRBD2 is not possible without DNA. The CDR3 runs 15 residues. Germline V gives CDR1 LGHNA, CDR2 YNFKEQ. The CDR3 loop reads CASSQGLAGGETQYF.

The chain carries TRBV29-1 and TRBJ1-1. CDR3 length: 12 residues. CDR1 SQVTM and CDR2 ANQGSEA come from the germline V gene. The CDR3 reads CSVDRSGTEAFF.

This chain uses TRBV5-1 with TRBJ2-2; TCRdb names TRBD1, which stays unverified in the absence of DNA. CDR1 and CDR2 from the germline V gene are SGHRS and YFSETQ. The length of the CDR3 is 16 residues. The CDR3 region is CASSIRTGRGTGELFF.

V gene TRBV25-1 combines with J gene TRBJ2-5. The CDR3 sequence is 12 residues long. Germline V gene sequence: CDR1 MGHDK, CDR2 SYGVNS. The CDR3 loop reads CSRGRDQETQYF.

The chain combines TRBV12-5 with TRBJ2-1; TCRdb reports TRBD2, a call that lacks DNA to check it against. The CDR3 is made up of 14 amino acids. Germline CDR1 is LGHNT and CDR2 is FRNRAP. CDR3 loop: CASGLVHQAGEQFF.

The chain combines TRBV7-3 with TRBJ1-2; TCRdb indicates TRBD1, and absent DNA this call remains unverified. There are 14 residues in the CDR3. Germline V gene data show CDR1 as SGHTA and CDR2 as FQGTGA. The CDR3 sequence is CASSLRSGVGGYTF.

The V call is TRBV6-1, the J call TRBJ2-5; without DNA, the TCRdb call of TRBD1 cannot be checked. The CDR3 spans 17 residues. Per germline, CDR1 MNHNS and CDR2 SASEGT. This chain's CDR3 is CASTVDRGGGNRETQYF.

V gene TRBV2 combines with J gene TRBJ2-1; the TCRdb D gene call, TRBD2, has no DNA to confirm it. The CDR3 loop spans 16 amino acids. CDR1 and CDR2 (germline): SNHLY, FYNNEI. CDR3 in amino acids: CASSESWSSGDNEQFF.

The CDR3 loop reads CASSRGTSGSYTGELFF. This chain joins TRBV18 and TRBJ2-2; TCRdb proposes TRBD2, but this gene call is untestable without DNA. This CDR3 is 17 amino acids long. Germline V gives CDR1 KGHSH, CDR2 LQKENI.

J is TRBJ2-1 and V is TRBV4-1; TCRdb calls TRBD1, which cannot be checked without DNA. Germline loops: CDR1 MGHRA, CDR2 YSYEKL. The CDR3 sequence is 15 residues long. CDR3 loop: CASSPRAPPNNEQFF.

The genes are TRBV19 and TRBJ1-2; absent DNA, TCRdb's TRBD1 call cannot be checked. Germline CDR1 and CDR2: LNHDA and SQIVND (reference sequence). This CDR3 is built from 15 residues. CDR3 sequence reads: CASSIFQGAGYGYTF. The full variable domain, with the rest looked up from reference TRBV19 and TRBJ1-2, is DGGITQSPKYLFRKEGQNVTLSCEQNLNHDAMYWYRQDPGQGLRLIYYSQIVNDFQKGDIAEGYSVSREKKESFPLTVTSAQKNPTAFYLCASSIFQGAGYGYTFGSGTRLTVV.

V and J are TRBV27 and TRBJ2-2; the TRBD1 assignment by TCRdb is unverifiable without DNA. The CDR3 sequence is 14 residues long. CDR1 is MNHEY, CDR2 SMNVEV, per germline (reference sequence). CDR3: CASSLGTNTGELFF.

The rearrangement links TRBV4-3 to TRBJ1-2. In germline, CDR1 is LGHNA, CDR2 YSLEER. The CDR3 totals 14 residues. CDR3 loop: CASSQEAANYGYTF.

The chain uses TRBV3-1 and TRBJ2-3; the TCRdb D gene call, TRBD2, has no DNA to confirm it. The CDR3 sequence is 15 residues long. CDR1 and CDR2 from the germline V gene are LGHDT and YNNKEL (reference sequence). This CDR3 reads CASSPRTSGSNTQYF.

V is TRBV6-2 or TRBV6-3 and J is TRBJ2-5; TCRdb picks TRBD1, but there is no DNA to check that call. Germline V gives CDR1 MNHEY, CDR2 SVGEGT. The CDR3 has 15 amino acids. The CDR3 sequence: CASSPRTGGFKTQYF.

V gene TRBV5-1 combines with J gene TRBJ2-1; TCRdb's assignment of TRBD2 cannot be checked, as there is no DNA. The CDR3 covers 14 residues. CDR1 and CDR2 (germline): SGHRS, YFSETQ. The CDR3 loop reads CASSRLAGNNEQFF.

The V gene is TRBV15, the J gene TRBJ2-5; the D call of TRBD2 rests on TCRdb alone, since no DNA is present to check it. CDR3 length: 16 amino acids. CDR1 is LNHNV, CDR2 YYDKDF, per germline (reference sequence). CDR3 sequence reads: CATSREELSEGETQYF. Full variable domain (rest looked up from reference TRBV15 and TRBJ2-5): DAMVIQNPRYQVTQFGKPVTLSCSQTLNHNVMYWYQQKSSQAPKLLFHYYDKDFNNEADTPDNFQSRRPNTSFCFLDIRSPGLGDTAMYLCATSREELSEGETQYFGPGTRLLVL.

The rearrangement joins TRBV24-1 to TRBJ2-1; lacking DNA, the TRBD2 call made by TCRdb goes unchecked. Looked up from germline, CDR1 is KGHDR and CDR2 is SFDVKD. The CDR3 totals 16 residues. The chain's CDR3 is CATSDWTSGGYNEQFF.